This T cell receptor (beta chain) originates from a study of shared clonotypes between healthy human individuals (dated by TCRdb to 2019 to 2021). For the study in its entirety: Three men and two women, aged 18 to 49 years, made up the cohort. Per donor, leukapheresis produced somewhere between about 0.85 and 10 billion PBMCs. The study deeply sequenced blood TCR repertoires of 5 or 6 healthy adults to estimate repertoire size and the extent of clonotype sharing between individuals. Different laboratories and diverse techniques were used to prepare libraries and sequence TCR repertoires, to increase sequencing depth and limit assay-specific biases. Per donor, three plates each were used for CD4 naive and CD4 memory, two for CD8 naive, and one for CD8 memory.

With regard to this clone: This clone's antigen is unknown. Base qualities are missing; no much larger clone stands one base away.

Including the terminal cysteine and phenylalanine, the CDR3 comprises 16 residues. The entry retains the CDR3 DNA only, 48 bases that are in frame from base 1. For CDR1 and CDR2, the germline V gene (reference sequence) lists SEHNR and FQNEAQ. Trimming costs V 5 bases and J 5 bases, and their ends lie 19 bases apart. TCR CDR3 regions were amplified from genomic DNA by multiplex PCR using the deep immunoSEQ assay. Extracted genomic DNA from each cell subset was spread evenly across all wells of several immunoSEQ 96-well plates, with each plate serving as a replicate. For sorted subsets, around 200 ng genomic DNA, equal to some 28,000 T cell genomes, was loaded into each replicate PCR. Purified libraries were quantified with a Qubit 3.0 fluorometer, sized on a Bioanalyzer 2100, and re-quantified with the KAPA Library Quantification kit. Every immunoSEQ 96-well plate was sequenced on a separate single-read 150-cycle Illumina NextSeq 550 flow cell. In the paper's pipeline: Because the immunoSEQ output included only junctional sequences and no quality scores, the filtering could not be the same as the filtering used for full-length reads. Sequences were annotated with PyIR, a Python wrapper for IgBLAST v1.9, using IMGT germline references to assign V/J genes and CDR3. Reads with weak V/J assignments (E-value above 1e-6), missing CDR3, stop codons, out-of-frame junctions, or ambiguous translated residues were removed. A V3J clonotype was defined by an identical inferred V gene, J gene, and CDR3 amino acid sequence. To compute the percentage overlap between repertoires, the number of shared unique clonotypes was divided by the size of the smaller repertoire. Richness of each repertoire was evaluated using RTK rarefaction, the Chao1 estimator, and Recon v2.1 estimates of unobserved clonotypes. For all TCRbeta clonotypes obtained by the gDNA method from a handful of donors, generation probabilities were computed with OLGA. The table comes from immuneACCESS by way of TCRdb, which keeps in-frame sequences with V and J called. Part of the clones is missing from these tables; in studies checked, under half for an unresolved V gene and the rest for unknown reasons. For V, J and clone size, that table is used; D and trimming come from the DNA. The sample table lists 2 million to 2.5 million clones, about 95% of them with a count of one. The ten largest account for 0.9% to 1.3% of the sample.

General study outcomes and caveats: Compared with non-shared clonotypes, clonotypes shared by all four sorted-subset donors had higher generation probabilities. When a handful of donors were compared, the shared fraction of clonotypes was about 5% for naive CD4, 3.5% to 4% for naive CD8, more than 2% for memory CD4, and 0.35% to 0.5% for memory CD8. Pairwise subsampling led to the expectation that sequencing depth would affect the degree of clonotype sharing among donors. Because the study included a small number of donors, the genetic and exposure-history diversity represented was limited. Sampling was limited to blood, and TCR repertoires in tissue likely differ from TCR repertoires in blood. Rarefaction of sorted-subset datasets indicated incomplete sequencing despite the large sequencing depth. Larger estimated clonotype richness was generally found for naive subsets than for memory subsets.

For the CD8 naive samples, CD45RO-negative cells were positively selected for CCR7, yielding a CD45RA+CCR7+ population from which TemRA cells were excluded. The donors were healthy, HIV-negative adults who had no recently reported acute infections or vaccinations. Every donor was a Caucasian adult living in Nashville, Tennessee, USA. Blood was collected by leukapheresis, and PBMCs were isolated by Ficoll-Histopaque density gradient centrifugation and then cryopreserved in liquid nitrogen vapor phase. Analytical flow cytometry was used to check the purity and quantity of each magnetically sorted T cell population. Each sorted fraction had its genomic DNA isolated and then quantified by UV absorbance on a Nanodrop 2000c.

The receptor was isolated from a man between 18 and 35 years old in good health. The chain is made from TRBV7-9 and TRBJ2-1; a weak D assignment points to TRBD1 (5 bases agree). Material: naive CD8+ T cells sorted from blood. This sample's cell subset or site label indicates: CD45RA+CCR7+. At the DNA level, the sequence is TGTGCCAGCAGCCGAATGGACACATATCCAAACAATGAGCAGTTCTTC. This translates into CASSRMDTYPNNEQFF.